A selection of T cell receptor beta chains follows, all from one sample in a study of cytomegalovirus exposure and HLA in healthy donors. Assay used: immunoSEQ multiplex PCR; TCRdb lists only in-frame clones, some missing. The sample lists fewer than 120,000 clones; roughly 86% were seen once. Sequencing was done on a sample of PBMCs. Every receptor here comes from a middle-aged man in good health and CMV-seronegative. The CDR3 runs from the conserved cysteine through the conserved F or W. Fields, in order: J gene, D gene, V gene, clone size, CDR3 protein, CDR3 DNA. D genes are given only for firm matches. The size of a clone is reported for some rows only, either as once, few or many, or as a class for expanded clones.

j_gene: TRBJ1-1
d_gene: .
v_gene: TRBV6-1
abundance: .
CDR3aa: CASSEPRVFGSLNTEAFF
CDR3nt: TGTGCCAGCAGTGAACCTAGGGTCTTTGGGAGTTTGAACACTGAAGCTTTCTTT

j_gene: TRBJ1-1
d_gene: TRBD1
v_gene: TRBV7-8
abundance: .
CDR3aa: CASSLQGANEAFF
CDR3nt: TGTGCCAGCAGCTTGCAGGGGGCGAATGAAGCTTTCTTT

j_gene: TRBJ2-7
d_gene: TRBD2
v_gene: TRBV28
abundance: .
CDR3aa: CASSLRGGLGYEQYF
CDR3nt: TGTGCCAGCAGTTTACGGGGGGGCCTAGGCTACGAGCAGTACTTC

j_gene: TRBJ1-4
d_gene: TRBD1
v_gene: TRBV29-1
abundance: .
CDR3aa: CSVSGQGRNEKLFF
CDR3nt: TGCAGCGTTTCTGGACAGGGGCGTAATGAAAAACTGTTTTTT

j_gene: TRBJ2-7
d_gene: .
v_gene: TRBV2
abundance: .
CDR3aa: CASSASPGNYEQYF
CDR3nt: TGTGCCAGCAGCGCCTCCCCGGGAAACTACGAGCAGTACTTC

j_gene: TRBJ2-1
d_gene: TRBD1
v_gene: TRBV19
abundance: .
CDR3aa: CASKDRGVEQNNEQFF
CDR3nt: TGTGCCAGTAAGGACAGGGGAGTGGAGCAGAACAATGAGCAGTTCTTC

j_gene: TRBJ2-7
d_gene: .
v_gene: TRBV7-2
abundance: .
CDR3aa: CASSPPGATYEQYF
CDR3nt: TGTGCCAGCAGCCCCCCAGGGGCAACCTACGAGCAGTACTTC

j_gene: TRBJ2-3
d_gene: TRBD2
v_gene: TRBV9
abundance: .
CDR3aa: CASSGGGLAGPPGGTDTQYF
CDR3nt: TGTGCCAGCAGCGGGGGGGGACTAGCGGGGCCTCCGGGGGGCACAGATACGCAGTATTTT

j_gene: TRBJ2-7
d_gene: TRBD2
v_gene: TRBV6-4
abundance: .
CDR3aa: CASPSGTTYEQYF
CDR3nt: TGTGCCAGCCCCTCCGGGACTACCTACGAGCAGTACTTC

j_gene: TRBJ1-4
d_gene: TRBD1
v_gene: TRBV9
abundance: once
CDR3aa: CASSPFQGAGEKLFF
CDR3nt: TGTGCCAGCAGCCCGTTCCAGGGGGCGGGTGAAAAACTGTTTTTT

j_gene: TRBJ2-3
d_gene: TRBD2
v_gene: TRBV13
abundance: .
CDR3aa: CANSLASGGAQWTDTQYF
CDR3nt: TGTGCCAACAGCTTAGCTAGCGGGGGGGCACAGTGGACAGATACGCAGTATTTT

j_gene: TRBJ2-3
d_gene: TRBD2
v_gene: TRBV5-1
abundance: .
CDR3aa: CASSWSGGSTDTQYF
CDR3nt: TGCGCCAGCAGCTGGAGCGGGGGAAGCACAGATACGCAGTATTTT

j_gene: TRBJ2-5
d_gene: TRBD2
v_gene: TRBV5-1
abundance: few
CDR3aa: CASSPGLAGGQETQYF
CDR3nt: TGCGCCAGCAGCCCGGGACTAGCGGGGGGGCAAGAGACCCAGTACTTC

j_gene: TRBJ1-1
d_gene: .
v_gene: TRBV6-5
abundance: once
CDR3aa: CASSFYRNTEAFF
CDR3nt: TGTGCCAGCAGTTTCTACAGGAACACTGAAGCTTTCTTT

j_gene: TRBJ2-7
d_gene: .
v_gene: TRBV6-5
abundance: .
CDR3aa: CAATGGQSSEQYF
CDR3nt: TGTGCCGCCACAGGAGGACAGTCTTCCGAGCAGTACTTC

j_gene: TRBJ1-2
d_gene: .
v_gene: TRBV9
abundance: .
CDR3aa: CASSVGQSYGYTF
CDR3nt: TGTGCCAGCAGCGTAGGACAGAGTTATGGCTACACCTTC

j_gene: TRBJ2-7
d_gene: .
v_gene: TRBV7-9
abundance: .
CDR3aa: CASRDQGSRDEQYF
CDR3nt: TGTGCCAGCAGGGACCAGGGGAGCAGGGACGAGCAGTACTTC

j_gene: TRBJ2-5
d_gene: .
v_gene: TRBV29-1
abundance: .
CDR3aa: CSVNGGGGETQYF
CDR3nt: TGCAGCGTTAATGGGGGAGGGGGGGAGACCCAGTACTTC

j_gene: TRBJ2-3
d_gene: TRBD1
v_gene: TRBV5-1
abundance: .
CDR3aa: CASSRGQGGTDTQYF
CDR3nt: TGCGCCAGCAGCCGAGGACAGGGGGGCACAGATACGCAGTATTTT

j_gene: TRBJ1-1
d_gene: .
v_gene: TRBV6-6
abundance: .
CDR3aa: CASSSTPNTEAFF
CDR3nt: TGTGCCAGCAGTTCCACACCGAACACTGAAGCTTTCTTT

j_gene: TRBJ1-1
d_gene: TRBD1
v_gene: TRBV15
abundance: .
CDR3aa: CATSSRMTGTEAFF
CDR3nt: TGTGCCACCAGCAGCCGAATGACAGGGACTGAAGCTTTCTTT

j_gene: TRBJ2-2
d_gene: .
v_gene: TRBV5-1
abundance: .
CDR3aa: CASSLAGATRSGELFF
CDR3nt: TGCGCCAGCAGTCTGGCGGGGGCCACGAGAAGCGGGGAGCTGTTTTTT

j_gene: TRBJ2-5
d_gene: TRBD2
v_gene: TRBV6-8
abundance: .
CDR3aa: CASSYRGLWVEWETQYF
CDR3nt: TGTGCCAGCAGTTACCGGGGACTATGGGTCGAGTGGGAGACCCAGTACTTC

j_gene: TRBJ1-1
d_gene: .
v_gene: TRBV12-5
abundance: .
CDR3aa: CASGLSGGTEAFF
CDR3nt: TGTGCTAGTGGTTTGTCGGGGGGCACTGAAGCTTTCTTT

j_gene: TRBJ1-5
d_gene: .
v_gene: TRBV28
abundance: .
CDR3aa: CASSTVPSNQPQHF
CDR3nt: TGTGCCAGCAGTACGGTTCCTAGCAATCAGCCCCAGCATTTT

j_gene: TRBJ2-7
d_gene: .
v_gene: TRBV28
abundance: .
CDR3aa: CASHSSSRLSYEQYF
CDR3nt: TGTGCCAGTCATTCGTCATCTCGACTCTCCTACGAGCAGTACTTC

j_gene: TRBJ1-5
d_gene: .
v_gene: TRBV19
abundance: .
CDR3aa: CASSIGGWQSRAPQHF
CDR3nt: TGTGCCAGTAGTATTGGAGGGTGGCAGTCGCGTGCGCCCCAGCATTTT

j_gene: TRBJ1-1
d_gene: TRBD1
v_gene: TRBV5-8
abundance: few
CDR3aa: CASSLGDRVTEAFF
CDR3nt: TGTGCCAGCAGCTTGGGGGACAGGGTAACTGAAGCTTTCTTT

j_gene: TRBJ1-2
d_gene: TRBD1
v_gene: TRBV4-3
abundance: once
CDR3aa: CASSQVGTGIGYTF
CDR3nt: TGCGCCAGCAGCCAAGTAGGGACAGGGATTGGCTACACCTTC